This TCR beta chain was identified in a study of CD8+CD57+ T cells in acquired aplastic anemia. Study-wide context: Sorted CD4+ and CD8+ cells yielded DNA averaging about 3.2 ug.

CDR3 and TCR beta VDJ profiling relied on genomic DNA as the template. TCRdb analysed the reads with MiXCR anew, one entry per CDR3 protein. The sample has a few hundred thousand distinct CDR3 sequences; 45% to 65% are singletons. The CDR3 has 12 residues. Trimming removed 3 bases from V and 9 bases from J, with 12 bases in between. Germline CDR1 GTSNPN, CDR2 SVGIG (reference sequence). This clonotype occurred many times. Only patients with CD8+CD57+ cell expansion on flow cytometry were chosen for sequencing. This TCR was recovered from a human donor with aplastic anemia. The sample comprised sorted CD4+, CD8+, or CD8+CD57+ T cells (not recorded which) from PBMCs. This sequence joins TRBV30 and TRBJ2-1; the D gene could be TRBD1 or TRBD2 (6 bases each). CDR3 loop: CAWSRGGTEQFF. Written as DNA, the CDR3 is TGTGCCTGGAGCCGAGGGGGGACTGAGCAGTTCTTC.